The clone carrying this T cell receptor (beta chain) came up once. This sample stems from a study of fetal regulatory T cell absence and autoimmunity. Sequencing was at survey level. The method was immunoSEQ multiplex PCR; TCRdb's version includes in-frame clones alone and lacks a portion of them. Of roughly 95,000 clones in the sample, 72% were seen once. Germline CDR1 and CDR2: SGDLS and YYNGEE. The CDR3 contains 17 residues. The V and J ends lost 0 bases and 2 bases, in that order; junction bases with no gene match: 6. Sequencing was performed on pancreas tissue. This chain joins TRBV9 and TRBJ1-3; 9 bases are shared with TRBD1. The TCR sequence derives from a male donor with IPEX syndrome. CDR3 sequence: CASSVATGGAAGNTIYF. CDR3 bases: TGTGCCAGCAGCGTAGCTACAGGGGGCGCGGCTGGAAACACCATATATTTT.